The next 31 T cell receptor beta chains were all read from a single sample in a study of T cell responses to AZD1222 COVID-19 vaccine. TCRdb keeps only in-frame clones here, not all; method: immunoSEQ multiplex PCR. The sample carries 120,000 or so clones, 80% to 95% recorded once. The input for sequencing was peripheral blood, taken 28 days after the second dose of the MenACWY control vaccine. These receptors all come from an adult who received the MenACWY meningococcal vaccine as a control.

The V and J genes are TRBV7-9 and TRBJ2-5, with 9 positions matching TRBD1. Trimming at V came to 4 bases and at J to 2 bases, leaving 17 bases not matched to a gene. CDR3 length: 19 residues. Looked up from germline, CDR1 is SEHNR and CDR2 is FQNEAQ (reference sequence). The CDR3: CASSSTRDRVAGWQETQYF. The CDR3 DNA is TGTGCCAGCAGCTCGACACGGGACAGGGTTGCCGGGTGGCAAGAGACCCAGTACTTC.

This rearrangement joins TRBV11-2 to TRBJ2-5; 7 nucleotides align to TRBD1. Germline-derived CDR1 and CDR2 are SGHAT and FQNNGV. After removal of 0 bases from V and 1 base from J, the junction contained 2 bases not matched to a gene. The CDR3 loop spans 15 amino acids. CDR3 bases: TGTGCCAGCAGCTTAGATGGACAGGTCCAAGAGACCCAGTACTTC. This translates into CASSLDGQVQETQYF.

The chain carries TRBV10-3 and TRBJ1-2; 8 nucleotides agree with TRBD1. The CDR3 is made up of 12 amino acids. The J segment lost 4 bases and the V segment lost 9 bases, leaving 4 bases of the junction unmatched. Germline V gene sequence: CDR1 ENHRY, CDR2 SYGVKD. CDR3 DNA sequence: TGTGCCATTGGGCAGGGGGCCTATGGCTACACCTTC. It is translated as CAIGQGAYGYTF.

The chain uses TRBV28 and TRBJ2-7; TRBD1 matches at 7 bases. The V and J ends lost 3 bases and 1 base, in that order; junction bases with no gene match: 3. The CDR3 has 14 residues. CDR1 MDHEN and CDR2 SYDVKM come from the germline V gene. The chain's CDR3 is CASSFQGQSYEQYF. The CDR3 DNA reads as TGTGCCAGCAGTTTCCAGGGACAGTCCTACGAGCAGTACTTC. The full variable domain, in which reference TRBV28 and TRBJ2-7 provide the parts outside the CDR3, is DVKVTQSSRYLVKRTGEKVFLECVQDMDHENMFWYRQDPGLGLRLIYFSYDVKMKEKGDIPEGYSVSREKKERFSLILESASTNQTSMYLCASSFQGQSYEQYFGPGTRLTVT.

The gene calls are TRBV5-1 and TRBJ1-1, with 11 bases matching TRBD1. V lost 1 base and J lost 5; bases outside the gene matches: 7. Germline V gives CDR1 SGHRS, CDR2 YFSETQ. The CDR3 is 16 residues long. CDR3 region: CASSLPRDRGGTEAFF. The CDR3 nucleotides are TGCGCCAGCAGCTTGCCCCGGGACAGGGGGGGAACTGAAGCTTTCTTT.

The rearrangement uses TRBV28 and TRBJ1-2; 7 nucleotides line up with TRBD1. CDR1 MDHEN and CDR2 SYDVKM come from the germline V gene. J lost 3 bases, V lost 5 bases, and 3 bases had no gene match. The length of the CDR3 is 13 residues. CDR3 nucleotide sequence: TGTGCCAGCAGTGACAGGGCATACTATGGCTACACCTTC. Protein product: CASSDRAYYGYTF.

In DNA, the CDR3 is TGTGCCATCCCGGAACAACAGCCGACAGATACGCAGTATTTT. It yields the protein CAIPEQQPTDTQYF. V is TRBV10-3 and J is TRBJ2-3; D unclear. CDR1 ENHRY and CDR2 SYGVKD come from the germline V gene. The V gene lost 8 bases and the J gene lost 3 bases, with 15 bases spanning the gap. CDR3 length: 14 residues.

The chain links TRBV4-1 to TRBJ1-2; D may be TRBD1 (6 bases). CDR1 is MGHRA, CDR2 YSYEKL, per germline. V was cut by 3 bases and J by 6 bases, with 14 bases left in between. This CDR3 has 14 amino acids. This CDR3 is CASSHLGQTNGYTF. The CDR3 nucleotides are TGCGCCAGCAGCCACCTGGGACAAACAAATGGCTACACCTTC.

The V gene is TRBV13, the J gene TRBJ1-1, with TRBD1 matching over 7 bases. V shed 4 bases and J 5 bases; nucleotides not matched to a gene: 7. The CDR3 loop spans 14 amino acids. CDR1 is PRHDT and CDR2 is FYEKMQ in the germline V gene (reference sequence). The CDR3 DNA reads as TGTGCCAGCAGCTGGAAAGGGACAGCTACTGAAGCTTTCTTT. Protein product: CASSWKGTATEAFF.

The chain has TRBV18 and TRBJ1-1; D is undetermined. The CDR3 totals 13 residues. The germline V and J ends were trimmed by 3 bases and 3 bases, with 8 bases remaining between them. CDR1 and CDR2 (germline): KGHSH, LQKENI. CDR3 in DNA: TGTGCCAGCTCACCCGTGATGGACACTGAAGCTTTCTTT. Amino acids: CASSPVMDTEAFF.

V usage is TRBV29-1 and J usage is TRBJ1-1; TRBD1 aligns across 8 bases. With 4 bases clipped from V and 0 bases from J, the junction kept 1 base outside the gene matches. The germline CDR1 and CDR2 sequences are SQVTM and ANQGSEA. CDR3 length equals 13 residues. The CDR3 loop reads CSVGRGLNTEAFF. In DNA form, the CDR3 reads TGCAGCGTTGGCAGGGGGCTGAACACTGAAGCTTTCTTT.

V gene TRBV4-1 combines with J gene TRBJ1-4; D ambiguous. Trimming left V 1 base short and J 5 bases short, with 11 bases between. The V gene's germline CDR1 is MGHRA and CDR2 YSYEKL. The CDR3 is made up of 15 amino acids. This chain's CDR3 is CASSQARRYNEKLFF. In DNA form, the CDR3 reads TGCGCCAGCAGCCAAGCCCGGCGGTACAATGAAAAACTGTTTTTT.

This chain links TRBV23-1 with TRBJ1-3, with D possibly being TRBD1 (6 bases). TRBV23-1 is sorted into the ORF group, with uncertain function. CDR3 length equals 18 residues. The V and J ends lost 0 bases and 0 bases respectively, with 15 bases between them. CDR3 amino acids: CASSQSFDHRASGNTIYF. CDR3 coding DNA: TGCGCCAGCAGTCAATCATTCGATCACAGGGCCTCTGGAAACACCATATATTTT.

The chain is built from TRBV6-2 or TRBV6-3 and TRBJ2-7; 7 positions agree with TRBD1. After removal of 6 bases from V and 3 bases from J, the junction contained 5 bases not matched to a gene. From germline, CDR1 is MNHEY and CDR2 SVGEGT. This CDR3 has 13 amino acids. CDR3 residues: CASSPGTVYEQYV. In DNA, the CDR3 is TGTGCCAGCAGCCCCGGGACAGTCTACGAGCAGTACGTC.

The chain couples TRBV9 to TRBJ1-5, with 9 nucleotides matching TRBD1. The CDR3 covers 17 residues. The V gene end was trimmed by 3 bases and the J gene end by 0 bases; junction bases not matched to a gene: 7. The germline V gene encodes CDR1 SGDLS and CDR2 YYNGEE. The DNA of the CDR3 is TGTGCCAGCAGCGCTGGGGACAGGGCTTATAGCAATCAGCCCCAGCATTTT. Translation gives CASSAGDRAYSNQPQHF.

The rearrangement joins TRBV4-3 to TRBJ2-2; no firm D call. The V end lost 2 bases, the J end lost 3 bases, and 13 bases lay between the germline ends. There are 16 residues in the CDR3. Germline-derived CDR1 and CDR2 are LGHNA and YSLEER. The CDR3 nucleotides are TGCGCCAGCAGCCAACACCTCCGGGCAGACACCGGGGAGCTGTTTTTT. This translates into CASSQHLRADTGELFF.

The gene calls are TRBV6-1 and TRBJ1-5, with D uncertain. CDR1 is MNHNS and CDR2 is SASEGT in the germline V gene. The CDR3 loop spans 15 amino acids. The V end was cut by 2 bases, the J end by 0 bases, with 8 bases between. CDR3 DNA: TGTGCCAGCAGTGAAAACCCCAATAGCAATCAGCCCCAGCATTTT. It is translated as CASSENPNSNQPQHF.

The chain joins TRBV3-1 (or the pseudogene TRBV3-2) to TRBJ1-1; the match to TRBD1 covers 7 bases. This CDR3 has 17 residues. Trimming cost V 0 bases and J 0 bases; bases outside gene matches: 7. Germline V gene data show CDR1 as LGHDT and CDR2 as YNNKEL (reference sequence). CDR3 region: CASSQDRGTAMNTEAFF. For the CDR3, the DNA is TGTGCCAGCAGCCAAGATAGGGGGACAGCCATGAACACTGAAGCTTTCTTT.

The rearrangement joins TRBV19 to TRBJ1-4; no clear D gene. V dropped 3 bases and J dropped 5 bases, with 10 bases sitting between them. The CDR3 runs 14 residues. Germline V gene lookup returns CDR1 LNHDA and CDR2 SQIVND (reference sequence). The CDR3, as DNA: TGTGCCAGTAGTATCAAAACGCAGAATGAAAAACTGTTTTTT. Its protein is CASSIKTQNEKLFF.

The rearrangement uses TRBV18 and TRBJ2-5; the D is unclear. The V end was cut by 2 bases, the J end by 1 base, with 8 bases between. Germline V gives CDR1 KGHSH, CDR2 LQKENI. The CDR3 has 14 residues. CDR3 DNA: TGTGCCAGCTCACCAGGGCAGCCCCAAGAGACCCAGTACTTC. It encodes CASSPGQPQETQYF.

The genes are TRBV9 and TRBJ2-7; TRBD1 matches 9 bases. This CDR3 is 15 amino acids long. Germline V lookup: CDR1 SGDLS, CDR2 YYNGEE. V lost 2 bases to trimming and J lost 9 bases; unmatched junction nucleotides: 12. DNA of the CDR3: TGTGCCAGCAGCGTGGGGGGGACAGGGAATACGGTGCAGTACTTC. Translation gives CASSVGGTGNTVQYF.

This chain connects TRBV15 to TRBJ2-1; D is ambiguous. The germline V gene encodes CDR1 LNHNV and CDR2 YYDKDF (reference sequence). CDR3 length equals 14 residues. Trimming stripped 4 bases from V and 5 bases from J, with 12 bases between. This CDR3 is CATSKASENNEQFF. As DNA, the CDR3 is TGTGCCACCAGCAAAGCGAGCGAGAACAATGAGCAGTTCTTC. The full variable domain, completed using reference TRBV15 and TRBJ2-1, is DAMVIQNPRYQVTQFGKPVTLSCSQTLNHNVMYWYQQKSSQAPKLLFHYYDKDFNNEADTPDNFQSRRPNTSFCFLDIRSPGLGDTAMYLCATSKASENNEQFFGPGTRLTVL.

The chain has TRBV29-1 and TRBJ2-5; 7 positions agree with TRBD2. The J segment lost 2 bases and the V segment lost 3 bases, leaving 9 bases of the junction unmatched. CDR3 length equals 15 residues. Germline lookup yields CDR1 SQVTM and CDR2 ANQGSEA. The CDR3 bases are TGCAGCGTTGAGCTAGCGGCCTCGCCACAAGAGACCCAGTACTTC. Translated: CSVELAASPQETQYF.

V and J are TRBV6-2 or TRBV6-3 and TRBJ2-7; D not resolved. V was clipped by 0 bases and J by 0 bases, with 9 bases between them. Germline-derived CDR1 and CDR2 are MNHEY and SVGEGT. The length of the CDR3 is 15 residues. The CDR3 nucleotides read TGTGCCAGCAGTTACTCGAAAACTCCCTCCTACGAGCAGTACGTC. Translation: CASSYSKTPSYEQYV.

Notes on this clone: Additional DNA sequences in this sample encode the identical CDR3. The chain uses TRBV12-3 or TRBV12-4 and TRBJ1-4; D call uncertain. V gave up 6 bases and J gave up 8 bases, with 7 bases separating them. This CDR3 comprises 11 residues. For the CDR3, the DNA is TGTGCCAGCAGAGACCGAGAAAAACTGTTTTTT. Translated, it gives CASRDREKLFF.

The rearrangement joins TRBV4-2 to TRBJ2-5; the D is unclear. The CDR3 contains 13 residues. Looked up from germline, CDR1 is LGHNA and CDR2 is YNFKEQ. The ends were cut back, 4 bases at V and 3 bases at J, with 9 bases in the middle. The CDR3 DNA follows: TGTGCCAGCAGCCCCCGCTGGAAAGAGACCCAGTACTTC. Its translation is CASSPRWKETQYF.

The chain employs TRBV6-1 and TRBJ1-2; 7 bases agree with TRBD1. Unmatched junction bases numbered 7, after V lost 2 bases and J lost 4 bases. Germline V gives CDR1 MNHNS, CDR2 SASEGT. The CDR3 extends over 15 amino acids. The CDR3 region has the DNA TGTGCCAGCAGTGAAAGGGGGCAGGGTGGCTATGGCTACACCTTC. Translating gives CASSERGQGGYGYTF.

This clone was seen a handful of times. The chain links TRBV6-4 to TRBJ2-1, with 8 bases fitting TRBD2. V lost 5 bases, J lost 8 bases, and 8 bases stayed unmatched. Germline CDR1 and CDR2: MRHNA and SNTAGT. CDR3 length: 14 residues. The CDR3: CASSNQAGVYEQFF. For the CDR3, the DNA is TGTGCCAGCAGTAATCAAGCGGGAGTATATGAGCAGTTCTTC.

The rearrangement links TRBV30 to TRBJ1-3, with D possibly matching TRBD1 (6 bases). Germline V gene lookup returns CDR1 GTSNPN and CDR2 SVGIG (reference sequence). The CDR3 has 15 amino acids. The V gene lost 2 bases and the J gene lost 0 bases, with 11 bases spanning the gap. CDR3 in amino acids: CAWSRDTYSGNTIYF. The DNA for the CDR3 is TGTGCCTGGAGTCGGGACACTTACTCTGGAAACACCATATATTTT.

The chain employs TRBV3-1 (or the pseudogene TRBV3-2) and TRBJ1-4; D is undetermined. CDR3 size: 16 residues. Germline V gene lookup returns CDR1 LGHDT and CDR2 YNNKEL (reference sequence). V lost 1 base to trimming and J lost 6 bases, with 15 bases between them. The chain's CDR3 is CASSQVKANGYEKLFF. The CDR3 DNA follows: TGTGCCAGCAGCCAAGTCAAGGCAAATGGGTATGAAAAACTGTTTTTT.

The CDR3 region has the DNA TGTGCCAGCAGTCGACAGGATGGAGGCTACACCTTC. Translation gives CASSRQDGGYTF. This chain joins TRBV6-5 and TRBJ1-2, with D possibly TRBD1 on 6 matching bases. The V and J ends lost 5 bases and 8 bases respectively, with 12 bases between them. CDR3 length: 12 amino acids. CDR1 and CDR2 from the germline V gene are MNHEY and SVGAGI.